This T cell receptor beta chain was profiled in a study of blood T cell repertoires in COVID-19. About the study: Collection of acute and convalescent COVID-19 samples took place in the United States, Italy and Spain.

The CDR3 loop spans 15 amino acids. V was trimmed by 0 bases and J by 2 bases, leaving 11 bases between them. Germline assignment: CDR1 MNHEY and CDR2 SVGAGI. In the original analysis: Using reference gene primer amplification, nucleated cell counts were estimated. TCRdb keeps only in-frame clones here, not all; method: immunoSEQ multiplex PCR. The D gene and trimming were derived from the DNA, and the V and J assignments and clone size from that table. Among around 49,000 clones, about 78% were seen once, and the ten largest hold roughly 6.1%. The age range of participants was about 18 to 100 years, with residence in approximately 25 US areas.

This receptor was obtained from a woman aged 50 to 60 with acute COVID-19. Sequencing input: PBMCs or T cells enriched from blood (not recorded which). This sequence joins TRBV6-5 and TRBJ2-7; TRBD1 is a possible D gene (6 bases). The CDR3 DNA is TGTGCCAGCAGTTACTCTCGGACAGTTACCTACGAGCAGTACTTC. It encodes CASSYSRTVTYEQYF.